The T cell receptor (beta chain) under discussion was sequenced for a study of identical twins. General observations from the study: The same donors were not followed; conclusions instead depended on cross-sectional statistical analysis.

A remark on this clonotype: The antigen remains unidentified.

The V gene lost 3 bases and the J gene lost 6 bases, with 8 bases spanning the gap. The CDR3 sequence is 12 residues long. The V gene's germline CDR1 is LGHDT and CDR2 YNNKEL (reference sequence). TCRdb processed the 5' RACE reads anew with MiXCR; each CDR3 protein has one entry. Altogether 430,000 or so distinct CDR3 sequences are present, roughly 24% being singletons, with the ten largest covering over 2.5%. This sample was also put to use in a study of T cells expressing NK-cell markers. From that second work: Among CD8+ T cells from five or six donors, dominant NKG2C+ clonotypes accounted for about 1.0-8%. Once again these clonotypes came out on top in the CD3+CD56-NKG2C+ fraction of a few donors.

The sequence was obtained from a woman aged 18-35 years in good health. The sample was CD4+ T cells sorted from blood. The rearrangement joins TRBV3-1 to TRBJ1-1; the D gene is possibly TRBD1 (6 bases). This chain's CDR3 is CASSQRTAEAFF. The DNA for the CDR3 is TGTGCCAGCAGCCAGCGGACAGCTGAAGCTTTCTTT.